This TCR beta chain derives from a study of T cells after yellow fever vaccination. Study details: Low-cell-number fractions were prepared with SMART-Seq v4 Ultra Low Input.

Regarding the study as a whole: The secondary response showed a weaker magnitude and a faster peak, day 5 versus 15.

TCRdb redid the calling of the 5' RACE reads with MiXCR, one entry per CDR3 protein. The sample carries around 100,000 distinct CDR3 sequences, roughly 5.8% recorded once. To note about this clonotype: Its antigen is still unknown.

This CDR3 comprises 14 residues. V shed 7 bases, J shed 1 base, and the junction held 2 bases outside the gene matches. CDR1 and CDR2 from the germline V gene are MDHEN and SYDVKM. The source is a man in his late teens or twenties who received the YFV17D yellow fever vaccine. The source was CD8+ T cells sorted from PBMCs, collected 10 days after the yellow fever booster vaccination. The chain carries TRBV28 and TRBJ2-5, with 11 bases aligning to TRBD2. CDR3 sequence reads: CASMGLAVQETQYF. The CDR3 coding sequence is TGTGCCAGCATGGGACTAGCGGTCCAAGAGACCCAGTACTTC.